This is a list of T cell receptor beta chains from one sample in a study of cytomegalovirus exposure and HLA in healthy donors. The data were produced by immunoSEQ multiplex PCR, yet TCRdb's version contains in-frame clones alone and is incomplete. The sample yields some 88,000 clones, 96% seen once. Sequencing used PBMCs. These receptors were obtained from a man between 18 and 35 years old in good health and CMV-seronegative. Both conserved end residues are part of each CDR3. A D gene is named only where the DNA matches it firmly. Rows give clone size only sometimes, using once, few, many, or a class for an expanded clone.

v_call	j_call	d_call	clone_size	cdr3_nt	cdr3_aa
TRBV29-1	TRBJ1-1	TRBD1	-	TGCAGCGTCCCGACGTACCGGACAGGGGGCACTGAAGCTTTCTTT	CSVPTYRTGGTEAFF
TRBV5-8	TRBJ2-6	-	-	TGTGCCAGCAGCTTTCTCTACGCGGGGGCCAACGTCCTGACTTTC	CASSFLYAGANVLTF
TRBV19	TRBJ1-1	-	-	TGTGCCAGTAGTAATGGATGGGGTGGACAGTTGAACACTGAAGCTTTCTTT	CASSNGWGGQLNTEAFF
TRBV6-5	TRBJ2-7	TRBD1	-	TGTGCCAGCAGTCAGACAGGGAACTACGAGCAGTACTTC	CASSQTGNYEQYF
TRBV4-3	TRBJ2-5	-	-	TGCGCCAGCAGCCAAGATTTGGGCCCACAAGAGACCCAGTACTTC	CASSQDLGPQETQYF
TRBV6-1	TRBJ1-1	TRBD1	once	TGTGCCAGCAGTGCCCGACAGGGCAGGAACACTGAAGCTTTCTTT	CASSARQGRNTEAFF
TRBV6-1	TRBJ2-5	TRBD2	once	TGTGCCAGCACTGGGACTAGCGGGAGTTACGAGACCCAGTACTTC	CASTGTSGSYETQYF
TRBV9	TRBJ1-1	-	-	TGTGCCAGCAGCTCGGTGGGAGGCACTGAAGCTTTCTTT	CASSSVGGTEAFF
TRBV6-6	TRBJ2-1	TRBD1	-	TGTGCCAGCAGTTACTCAGGGACAGGGGGCGATGAGCAGTTCTTC	CASSYSGTGGDEQFF
TRBV9	TRBJ1-2	-	once	TGTGCCAGCAGCGCCCGGGACGGAGGGCACTATGGCTACACCTTC	CASSARDGGHYGYTF
TRBV6-5	TRBJ1-1	TRBD1	-	TGTGCCACCCACAGGGGGCAGGCTGAAGCTTTCTTT	CATHRGQAEAFF
TRBV2	TRBJ1-3	-	-	TGTGCCTATGGGGGGGTGACGGCTGGAAACACCATATATTTT	CAYGGVTAGNTIYF
TRBV7-2	TRBJ2-5	-	-	TGTGCCAGCAGCTTAGGGGTCAGCGGGGAGACCCAGTACTTC	CASSLGVSGETQYF
TRBV19	TRBJ1-1	TRBD1	-	TGTGCCAGTAGACCAGGGGGTGGGAGAAACACTGAAGCTTTCTTT	CASRPGGGRNTEAFF
TRBV5-1	TRBJ1-1	-	-	TGCGCCAGCAGCTTAACTACAGGGAACACTGAAGCTTTCTTT	CASSLTTGNTEAFF
TRBV2	TRBJ1-1	-	-	TGTGCCAGCATTCTACCCCTGAACACTGAAGCTTTCTTT	CASILPLNTEAFF
TRBV13	TRBJ2-2	TRBD2	-	TGTGCCAGCAGGCCGGGACTACGGAACACCGGGGAGCTGTTTTTT	CASRPGLRNTGELFF
TRBV6-5	TRBJ1-3	TRBD1	-	TGTGCCAGCAGTTACGGGGCAGGGGGTGGAAACACCATATATTTT	CASSYGAGGGNTIYF
TRBV2	TRBJ2-7	TRBD2	-	TGTGCCAGCAGTGAACTAGCGGGAAAAGCCTACGAGCAGTACTTC	CASSELAGKAYEQYF
TRBV30	TRBJ1-5	-	-	TGTGCCTGGAGTCCCCATTCCACTTTGGTGAGGCCCCAGCATTTT	CAWSPHSTLVRPQHF
TRBV18	TRBJ2-5	TRBD1	-	TGTGCCAGCTCACCTGGGACAGGGGTAGAGACCCAGTACTTC	CASSPGTGVETQYF
TRBV5-4	TRBJ2-3	TRBD1	-	TGTGCCAGCAGCCTTGATCCCGGGACAGGGGCGGATACGCAGTATTTT	CASSLDPGTGADTQYF
TRBV11-2	TRBJ2-5	-	-	TGTGCCAGCAGCTTAGTTCATGGGGCAATTGGAGAGACCCAGTACTTC	CASSLVHGAIGETQYF
TRBV5-1	TRBJ2-3	TRBD1	-	TGCGCCAGCAGCCCAGGACAGGGTCGGGGGACAGATACGCAGTATTTT	CASSPGQGRGTDTQYF
TRBV18	TRBJ1-2	-	-	TGTGCCAGCTCACCCTTTCGGGAGGCTCTCTATGGCTACACCTTC	CASSPFREALYGYTF
TRBV10-3	TRBJ1-2	-	once	TGTGCCATCAGTGATCGCGGGGTATTCTATGGCTACACCTTC	CAISDRGVFYGYTF
TRBV9	TRBJ2-1	TRBD2	-	TGTGCCAGCAGCGTAGATGGCGGGAGCTACAATGAGCAGTTCTTC	CASSVDGGSYNEQFF
TRBV6-5	TRBJ1-1	-	-	TGTGCCAGCAGTTATGGAAGACACTCTGAAGCTTTCTTT	CASSYGRHSEAFF
TRBV15	TRBJ2-2	TRBD1	once	TGTGCCACCAGCAGAGAGAAGGGGACAGGGCCCACCGGGGAGCTGTTTTTT	CATSREKGTGPTGELFF
TRBV19	TRBJ1-3	-	-	TGTGCCAGCTTCTCTGGAAACACCATATATTTT	CASFSGNTIYF
TRBV27	TRBJ2-1	-	-	TGTGCCAGCAGTTTATCTACAGAACCCAATGAGCAGTTCTTC	CASSLSTEPNEQFF
TRBV2	TRBJ1-4	TRBD1	-	TGTGCCAGCATTTCAGGGGGCGCGAATGTTGAAAAACTGTTTTTT	CASISGGANVEKLFF
TRBV27	TRBJ2-1	-	-	TGTGCCAGCAGTGGGACTTCCTACAATGAGCAGTTCTTC	CASSGTSYNEQFF
TRBV30	TRBJ1-1	TRBD1	-	TGTGCCTGGATTACAGGGGGTACTGAAGCTTTCTTT	CAWITGGTEAFF
TRBV5-1	TRBJ2-1	TRBD2	once	TGCGCCAGCAGACAGTCACTAGCGGGAGGCGGCAATGAGCAGTTCTTC	CASRQSLAGGGNEQFF
TRBV6-5	TRBJ2-1	-	-	TGTGCCAGCAGTTACTCCCAGGGGAGCCACAATGAGCAGTTCTTC	CASSYSQGSHNEQFF
TRBV5-1	TRBJ1-1	-	-	TGCGCCAGCAGCATGGTGGGGGGAAGTAACACTGAAGCTTTCTTT	CASSMVGGSNTEAFF
TRBV29-1	TRBJ1-2	-	once	TGCAGCGTTGAAGGACAGGCCTCTAACTATGGCTACACCTTC	CSVEGQASNYGYTF
TRBV27	TRBJ2-1	-	-	TGTGCCAGCAGTTTCGGGACACAATACAATGAGCAGTTCTTC	CASSFGTQYNEQFF
TRBV19	TRBJ2-1	-	-	TGTGCCAGTAGTATTAGTAGACTCTCCTACAATGAGCAGTTCTTC	CASSISRLSYNEQFF
TRBV7-6	TRBJ2-1	TRBD2	-	TGTGCCAGCAGCTGGGGGACTAGCGGGAGTTCCTATGAGCAGTTCTTC	CASSWGTSGSSYEQFF
TRBV11-3	TRBJ2-1	TRBD2	-	TGTGCCAGCAGCTTCAGGACTAGCGGCAACAATGAGCAGTTCTTC	CASSFRTSGNNEQFF
TRBV27	TRBJ2-2	TRBD1	-	TGTGCCAGCAAACCGGGACAGGGTTTCACCGGGGAGCTGTTTTTT	CASKPGQGFTGELFF
TRBV30	TRBJ1-5	-	once	TGTGCCTGGAGCTCAGACACCAGTCAGCCCCAGCATTTT	CAWSSDTSQPQHF
TRBV11-2	TRBJ2-7	-	-	TGTGCCAGCAGCTTACAGGGTATTGGTGCGGCTGGCATATCCGAGCAGTACTTC	CASSLQGIGAAGISEQYF
TRBV7-9	TRBJ1-2	-	-	TGTGCCAGCAGCGGGTCTAAGCGGGGACGAGAGTATGGCTACACCTTC	CASSGSKRGREYGYTF
TRBV27	TRBJ2-3	-	-	TGTGCCAGCAGTTTCGTGCCGAACTTAAGCACAGATACGCAGTATTTT	CASSFVPNLSTDTQYF
TRBV27	TRBJ2-1	TRBD2	-	TGTGCCAGCAGTTTAGCCGGGACTAGCGGTTACAATGAGCAGTTCTTC	CASSLAGTSGYNEQFF
TRBV12-2	TRBJ2-5	-	-	TGTGCAAGTCGCGAAGCCGCTAAAGAGACCCAGTACTTC	CASREAAKETQYF